This T cell receptor (beta chain) was sequenced in a study of CD8 T cells in Susac syndrome (dated by TCRdb to about 2019). Background for the entire study: Of the Susac syndrome patients who were sequenced, under 10 were in clinical remission while roughly 6 had clinically active disease. The clonality of the CD8+ T cell repertoire was compared across some eleven healthy donors, some 14 Susac syndrome patients and about 15 multiple sclerosis patients. Repertoire sequencing was used to test whether CD8+ T cell activation and differentiation in Susac syndrome was antigen driven. Susac syndrome patients were therapy-naive, on corticosteroids (some also receiving IVIg), or on IVIg alone at blood withdrawal. Overall results and qualifications from the work: The number of individuals in the TCR sequencing and HLA analysis was acknowledged as relatively small. Roughly 17 and five Susac-specific public clones were found in the total CD8+ and CD8+ TEMRA repertoires, respectively. Susac syndrome CD8+ repertoires showed clonal expansion, highest in CD8+ TEMRA cells and greater in clinically active than remitting patients.

Peripheral blood CD8+ and CD4+ T cells from healthy donors, Susac syndrome patients and multiple sclerosis patients were profiled using high-throughput TCR beta sequencing. The Susac syndrome patients fulfilled recently defined diagnostic criteria for either definite or probable disease. Bulk CD8+ and CD4+ T cells were purified by magnetic negative isolation, while CD8+ TEMRA cells were enriched using FACS. Blood was collected in EDTA tubes and processed within 24 hours, with PBMCs isolated through density gradient centrifugation. PBMCs intended for TCR sequencing were cryopreserved in liquid nitrogen and were subsequently thawed in a 37 degrees C water bath. The sorted or isolated CD4+, CD8+ and CD8+ TEMRA cells had a purity of 90% or higher. A note on this clonotype: Its antigen specificity is not known. No clone much larger than this one lies a single base away; base qualities are absent.

RNA was extracted using the RNeasy kit, and roughly 0.5 to 1 ug of the RNA was reverse transcribed with random hexamers. TCR beta CDR3 regions were amplified with the immunoSEQ multiplex PCR assay covering 54 Vbeta and 13 Jbeta segments. PCR amplification bias was corrected using a synthetic template baseline for primer optimization and computational correction. The source study handled its data this way. Reads were annotated to V, D and J genes per IMGT and analyzed with immunoSEQ Analyzer, keeping only productive sequences. Clonality was calculated as one minus the Shannon entropy normalized by log2 of the number of productive unique sequences. For each patient and control, public and private clones were evaluated among the 100 most prevalent clones. A clone was defined as Susac-specific if it was absent from the healthy and MS cohorts, from over 1,000 published viral clones and from other ImmuneACCESS disease sequences. TCRdb reprocessing: public reads trimmed at Q25 with fastp, clones called with MiXCR, in-frame beta chains kept. Identical CDR3 protein sequences are pooled into one entry, listed with their most common genes and DNA. The V and J calls come from TCRdb's annotation, not from the publication. The table for this sample lists some 200,000 distinct CDR3 sequences; about 95% of them were counted only once. The ten biggest clones cover around 0.16% of the sample.

Here V drops 6 bases and J drops 0 bases, and the junction holds 14 bases not matched to any gene. The cysteine opens and the phenylalanine closes a CDR3 of 16 amino acids. The CDR3 DNA has 48 bases and is translated from base 1. Sequences DFQATT (CDR1) and SNEGSKA (CDR2) are obtained from the germline V gene (reference sequence). The V gene is TRBV20-1 and the J gene is TRBJ2-7, with TRBD2 identical over 7 junction bases. This TCR came from a human donor with Susac syndrome. Material: CD8+ T cells from PBMCs. The CDR3 protein: CSANGVAGDLSYEQYF. The nucleotide sequence is TGCAGTGCAAACGGGGTAGCGGGTGACCTCTCCTACGAGCAGTACTTC.